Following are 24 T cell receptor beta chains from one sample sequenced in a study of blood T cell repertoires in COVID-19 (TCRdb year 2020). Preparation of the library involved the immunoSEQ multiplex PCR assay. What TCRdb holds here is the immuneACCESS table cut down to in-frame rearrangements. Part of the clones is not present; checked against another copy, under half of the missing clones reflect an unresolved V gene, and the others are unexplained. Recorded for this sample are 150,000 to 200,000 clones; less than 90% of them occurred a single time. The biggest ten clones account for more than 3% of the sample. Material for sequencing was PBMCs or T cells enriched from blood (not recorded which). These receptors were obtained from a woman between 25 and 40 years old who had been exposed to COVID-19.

Here the CDR3 reads CARAGQNTEAFF. CDR3 nucleotide sequence: TGTGCCCGTGCGGGTCAAAACACTGAAGCTTTCTTT. V gene TRBV30 combines with J gene TRBJ1-1; D gene uncertain. Germline V CDR1 and CDR2: GTSNPN, SVGIG (reference sequence). This CDR3 has 12 residues. V was pared by 8 bases and J by 2 bases, with 12 bases between.

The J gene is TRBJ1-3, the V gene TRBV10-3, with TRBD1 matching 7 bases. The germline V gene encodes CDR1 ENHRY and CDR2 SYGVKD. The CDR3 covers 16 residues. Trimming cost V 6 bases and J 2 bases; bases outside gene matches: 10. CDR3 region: CAISAPDRVPGNTIYF. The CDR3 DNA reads TGTGCCATCAGCGCCCCCGACAGGGTACCTGGAAACACCATATATTTT.

CDR3 coding DNA: TGCGCCAGCAGCTTGGATGGCGGGAACTATGGCTACACCTTC. This encodes CASSLDGGNYGYTF. This chain joins TRBV5-1 and TRBJ1-2; no reliable D call. CDR1 is SGHRS, CDR2 YFSETQ, per germline. Trimming took off 0 bases at V and 2 bases at J, with 8 bases between the two ends. This CDR3 has 14 amino acids.

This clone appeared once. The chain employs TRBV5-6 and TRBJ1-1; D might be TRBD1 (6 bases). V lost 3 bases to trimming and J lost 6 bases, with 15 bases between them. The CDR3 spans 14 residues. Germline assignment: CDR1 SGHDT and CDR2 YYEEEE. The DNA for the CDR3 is TGTGCCAGCAGCTCGCTACAGGGCTCCTCTGAAGCTTTCTTT. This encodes CASSSLQGSSEAFF.

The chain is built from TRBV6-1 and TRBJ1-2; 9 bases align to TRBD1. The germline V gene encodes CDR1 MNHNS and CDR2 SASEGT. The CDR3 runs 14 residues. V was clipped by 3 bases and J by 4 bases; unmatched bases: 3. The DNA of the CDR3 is TGTGCCAGCAGTGATTTGGGACAGGGCTATGGCTACACCTTC. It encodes CASSDLGQGYGYTF.

DNA for the CDR3: TGTGCCAGCAGCCGGGGGGGCCCAGAGACCCAGTACTTC. Translation: CASSRGGPETQYF. V usage is TRBV5-4 and J usage is TRBJ2-5; TRBD2 matches 8 bases. From germline, CDR1 is SGHNT and CDR2 YYREEE (reference sequence). This CDR3 has 13 amino acids. Trimming removed 4 bases from V and 4 bases from J; junction bases left unmatched: 3.

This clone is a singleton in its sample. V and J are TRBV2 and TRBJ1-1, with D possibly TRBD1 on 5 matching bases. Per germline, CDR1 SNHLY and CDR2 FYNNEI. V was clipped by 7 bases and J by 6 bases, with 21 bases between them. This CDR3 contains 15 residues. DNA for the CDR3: TGTGCCAGCATTGCTAGCGGGACGGTAATCGCTGAAGCTTTCTTT. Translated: CASIASGTVIAEAFF.

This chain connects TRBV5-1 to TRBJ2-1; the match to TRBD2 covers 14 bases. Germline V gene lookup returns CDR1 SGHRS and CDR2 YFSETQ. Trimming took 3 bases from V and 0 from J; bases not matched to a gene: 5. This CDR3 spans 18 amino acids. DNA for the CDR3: TGCGCCAGCAGCTCGCCGACTAGCGGGGGGGCCTCCTACAATGAGCAGTTCTTC. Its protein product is CASSSPTSGGASYNEQFF.

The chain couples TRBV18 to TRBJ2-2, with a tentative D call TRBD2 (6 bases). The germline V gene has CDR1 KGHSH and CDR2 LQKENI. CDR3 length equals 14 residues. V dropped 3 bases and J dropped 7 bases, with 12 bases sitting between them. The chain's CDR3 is CASSPTPGDGELFF. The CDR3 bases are TGTGCCAGCTCACCTACCCCGGGGGACGGGGAGCTGTTTTTT.

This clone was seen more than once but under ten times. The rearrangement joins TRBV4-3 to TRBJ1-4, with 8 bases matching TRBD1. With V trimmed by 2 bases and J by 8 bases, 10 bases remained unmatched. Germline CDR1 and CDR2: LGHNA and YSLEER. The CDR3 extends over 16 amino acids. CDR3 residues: CASSQKALQGGEKLFF. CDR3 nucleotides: TGCGCCAGCAGCCAAAAAGCCCTACAGGGGGGCGAAAAACTGTTTTTT.

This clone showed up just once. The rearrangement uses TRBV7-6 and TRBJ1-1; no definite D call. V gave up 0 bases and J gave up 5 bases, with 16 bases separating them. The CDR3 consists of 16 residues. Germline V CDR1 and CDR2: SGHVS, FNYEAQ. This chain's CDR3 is CASSLAPVEGWTEAFF. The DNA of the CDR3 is TGTGCCAGCAGCTTAGCCCCGGTAGAGGGTTGGACTGAAGCTTTCTTT.

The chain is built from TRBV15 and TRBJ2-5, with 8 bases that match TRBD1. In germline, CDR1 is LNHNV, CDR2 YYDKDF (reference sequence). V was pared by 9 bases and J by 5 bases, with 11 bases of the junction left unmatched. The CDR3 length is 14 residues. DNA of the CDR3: TGTGCCACTTGGAGGGCAGGGGGCTTGGAGACCCAGTACTTC. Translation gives CATWRAGGLETQYF.

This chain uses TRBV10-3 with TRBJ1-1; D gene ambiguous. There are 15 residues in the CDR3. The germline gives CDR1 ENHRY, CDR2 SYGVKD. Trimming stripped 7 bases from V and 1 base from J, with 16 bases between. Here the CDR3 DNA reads TGTGCCATCACCCTCGGTTGGGCCGGGAACACTGAAGCTTTCTTT. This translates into CAITLGWAGNTEAFF.

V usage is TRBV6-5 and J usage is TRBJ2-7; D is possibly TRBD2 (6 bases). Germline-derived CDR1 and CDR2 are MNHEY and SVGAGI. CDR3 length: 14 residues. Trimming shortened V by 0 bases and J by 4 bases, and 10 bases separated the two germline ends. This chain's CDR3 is CASSYSYGLYEQYF. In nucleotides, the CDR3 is TGTGCCAGCAGTTACTCTTACGGACTATACGAGCAGTACTTC.

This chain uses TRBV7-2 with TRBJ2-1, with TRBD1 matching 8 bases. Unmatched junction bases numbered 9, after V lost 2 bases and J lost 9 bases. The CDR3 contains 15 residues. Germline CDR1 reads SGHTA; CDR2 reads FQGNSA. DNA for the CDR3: TGTGCCAGCAGCTTAAATTACAGGGGGTCGAGTGAGCAGTTCTTC. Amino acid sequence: CASSLNYRGSSEQFF.

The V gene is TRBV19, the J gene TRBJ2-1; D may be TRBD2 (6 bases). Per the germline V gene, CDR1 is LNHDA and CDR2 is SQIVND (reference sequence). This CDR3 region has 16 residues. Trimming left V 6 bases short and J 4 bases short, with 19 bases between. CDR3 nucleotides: TGTGCCAGTAGCTGGGATGCGGGGTCCGCTTACAATGAGCAGTTCTTC. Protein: CASSWDAGSAYNEQFF.

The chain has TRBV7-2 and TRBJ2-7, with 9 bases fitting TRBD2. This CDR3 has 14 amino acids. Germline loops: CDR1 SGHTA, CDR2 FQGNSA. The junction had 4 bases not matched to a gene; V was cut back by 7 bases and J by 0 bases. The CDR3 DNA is TGTGCCAGCATTTATAGCGGGGGCTCCTACGAGCAGTACTTC. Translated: CASIYSGGSYEQYF.

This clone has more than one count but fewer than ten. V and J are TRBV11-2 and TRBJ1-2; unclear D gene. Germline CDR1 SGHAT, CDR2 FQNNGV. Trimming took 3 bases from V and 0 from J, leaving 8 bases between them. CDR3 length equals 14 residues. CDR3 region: CASSFGSANYGYTF. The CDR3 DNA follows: TGTGCCAGCAGCTTTGGGAGCGCTAACTATGGCTACACCTTC. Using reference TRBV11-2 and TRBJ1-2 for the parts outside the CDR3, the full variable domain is EAGVAQSPRYKIIEKRQSVAFWCNPISGHATLYWYQQILGQGPKLLIQFQNNGVVDDSQLPKDRFSAERLKGVDSTLKIQPAKLEDSAVYLCASSFGSANYGYTFGSGTRLTVV.

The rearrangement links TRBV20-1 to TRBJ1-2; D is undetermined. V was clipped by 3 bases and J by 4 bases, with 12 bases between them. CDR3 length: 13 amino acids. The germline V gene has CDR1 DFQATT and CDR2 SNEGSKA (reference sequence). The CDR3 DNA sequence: TGCAGTGCTAGTCCCCCCGGGTTCTATGGCTACACCTTC. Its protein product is CSASPPGFYGYTF.

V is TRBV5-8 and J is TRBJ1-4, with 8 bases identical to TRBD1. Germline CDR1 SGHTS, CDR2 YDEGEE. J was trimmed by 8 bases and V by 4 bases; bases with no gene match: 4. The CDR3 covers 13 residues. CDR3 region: CASSLTGAEKLFF. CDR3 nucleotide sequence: TGTGCCAGCAGCCTGACAGGGGCGGAAAAACTGTTTTTT.

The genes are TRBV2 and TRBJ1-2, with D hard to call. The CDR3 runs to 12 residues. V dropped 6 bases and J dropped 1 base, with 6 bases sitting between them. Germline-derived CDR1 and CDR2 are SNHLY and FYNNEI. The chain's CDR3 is CASRGSNYGYTF. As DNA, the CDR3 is TGTGCCAGCAGGGGGAGTAACTATGGCTACACCTTC.

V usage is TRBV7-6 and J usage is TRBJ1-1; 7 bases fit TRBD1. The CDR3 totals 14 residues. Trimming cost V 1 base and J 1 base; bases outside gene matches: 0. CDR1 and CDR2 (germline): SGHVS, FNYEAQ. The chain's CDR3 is CASSLGTGNTEAFF. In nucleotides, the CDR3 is TGTGCCAGCAGCTTAGGGACAGGGAACACTGAAGCTTTCTTT.

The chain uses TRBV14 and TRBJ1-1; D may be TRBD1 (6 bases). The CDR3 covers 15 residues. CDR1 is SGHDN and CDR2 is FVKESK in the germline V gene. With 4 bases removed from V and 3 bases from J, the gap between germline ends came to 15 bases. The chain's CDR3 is CASSLDRYWDTEAFF. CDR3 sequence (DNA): TGTGCCAGCAGCCTTGACAGGTATTGGGACACTGAAGCTTTCTTT.

The DNA for the CDR3 is TGTGCCAGCAGCTTGGGGGAGGCTCAGCCCCAGCATTTT. It translates to CASSLGEAQPQHF. The genes are TRBV5-6 and TRBJ1-5; D is undetermined. V was cut by 0 bases and J by 6 bases, with 7 bases left in between. CDR1 and CDR2 (germline): SGHDT, YYEEEE. The CDR3 has 13 residues.